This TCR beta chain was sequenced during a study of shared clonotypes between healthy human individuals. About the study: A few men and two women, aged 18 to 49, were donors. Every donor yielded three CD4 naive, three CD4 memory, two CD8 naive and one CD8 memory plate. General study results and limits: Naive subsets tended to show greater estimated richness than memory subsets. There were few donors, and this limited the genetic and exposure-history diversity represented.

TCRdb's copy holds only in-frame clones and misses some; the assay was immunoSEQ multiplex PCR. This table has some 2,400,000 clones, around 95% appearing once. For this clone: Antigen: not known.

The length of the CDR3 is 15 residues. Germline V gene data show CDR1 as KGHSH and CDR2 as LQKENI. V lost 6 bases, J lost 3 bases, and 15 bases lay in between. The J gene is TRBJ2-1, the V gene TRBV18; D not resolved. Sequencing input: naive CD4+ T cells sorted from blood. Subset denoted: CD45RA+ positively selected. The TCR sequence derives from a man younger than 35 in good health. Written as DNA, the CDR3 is TGTGCCAGCTCGCTTCAAGGTTGGGGCTACAATGAGCAGTTCTTC. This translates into CASSLQGWGYNEQFF.